The next 3 T cell receptor beta chains were all read from a single sample in a study of blood T cell repertoires in COVID-19. This table comes from immunoSEQ multiplex PCR, and its TCRdb copy is limited to in-frame clones, with some not included. The sample comprises roughly 250,000 clones, roughly 88% of which are singletons, and 1% to 1.5% rests with the top ten. Sequences were obtained from PBMCs or T cells enriched from blood (not recorded which). Receptor source: a woman aged 40 to 50 with acute COVID-19.

This rearrangement joins TRBV7-3 to TRBJ1-3, with unresolved D. Germline V gene data show CDR1 as SGHTA and CDR2 as FQGTGA. The CDR3 is made up of 13 amino acids. V was trimmed by 2 bases and J by 4 bases, leaving 6 bases between them. CDR3 in amino acids: CASSLARGNTIYF. CDR3 DNA sequence: TGTGCCAGCAGCTTAGCCAGGGGAAACACCATATATTTT.

This sequence joins TRBV11-2 and TRBJ2-2; 11 bases agree with TRBD2. V gave up 3 bases and J gave up 0 bases; unmatched junction bases: 6. Looked up from germline, CDR1 is SGHAT and CDR2 is FQNNGV. CDR3 length: 18 residues. The CDR3 is CASSFVASGRSNTGELFF. The CDR3 coding sequence is TGTGCCAGCAGCTTCGTCGCTAGCGGGAGGTCGAACACCGGGGAGCTGTTTTTT. The variable domain in full, with the rest retrieved from reference TRBV11-2 and TRBJ2-2, is EAGVAQSPRYKIIEKRQSVAFWCNPISGHATLYWYQQILGQGPKLLIQFQNNGVVDDSQLPKDRFSAERLKGVDSTLKIQPAKLEDSAVYLCASSFVASGRSNTGELFFGEGSRLTVL.

This clone was seen only a few times. V gene TRBV24-1 combines with J gene TRBJ1-3, with D unclear. Germline values: CDR1 KGHDR, CDR2 SFDVKD. V lost 2 bases and J 3 bases, leaving 16 bases between the germline ends. CDR3 size: 17 residues. CDR3 residues: CATSDSPGGPSGNTIYF. CDR3 coding DNA: TGTGCCACCAGTGATTCCCCGGGAGGGCCCAGTGGAAACACCATATATTTT.